Each of the 16 T cell receptor beta chains below was sequenced from the same sample in a study of post-analysis software for immune sequencing data. General study points: Relative to controls, patients had about 5 TRBV segments at higher frequency, with TRBV5-6, TRBV5-1 and TRBV20-1 among these.

Sequencing libraries made from TCR beta cDNA carried unique molecular identifiers. TCRdb re-called the PCR reads through MiXCR, storing one row per CDR3 protein. Of hundreds of thousands of distinct CDR3 sequences in the sample, under 70% were seen once. These TCRs' antigens remain unknown. Sample: blood. The receptors here all came from a girl aged 5 to 17 with multiple sclerosis.

The CDR3 loop is CASSSYVGTDGELFF. As DNA, the CDR3 is TGCGCCAGCAGCTCCTACGTGGGGACAGACGGGGAGCTGTTTTTT. The chain recombines TRBV4-1 with TRBJ2-2; 7 bases align to TRBD1. V lost 5 bases, J lost 7 bases, and 10 bases stayed unmatched. Germline assignment: CDR1 MGHRA and CDR2 YSYEKL. CDR3 length: 15 amino acids.

This clonotype was recorded only once. The V gene is TRBV20-1, the J gene TRBJ2-3; D is perhaps TRBD2 (7 bases). Trimming pared 1 base from V and 4 bases from J, leaving 18 bases between. CDR1 is DFQATT, CDR2 SNEGSKA, per germline (reference sequence). The CDR3 loop spans 16 amino acids. The CDR3 DNA reads TGCAGTGCTAGAGTCGGGTGGGGGGGCGTTCCAGATACGCAGTATTTT. This sequence encodes CSARVGWGGVPDTQYF.

V is TRBV3-1 and J is TRBJ1-5, with D perhaps matching TRBD1 (5 bases). The germline gives CDR1 LGHDT, CDR2 YNNKEL (reference sequence). The CDR3 loop spans 13 amino acids. V lost 4 bases, J lost 4 bases, and 8 bases lay in between. The CDR3 DNA reads TGTGCCAGCAGCCCCAGACAGAATCAGCCCCAGCATTTT. Translation gives CASSPRQNQPQHF. Together with reference TRBV3-1 and TRBJ1-5, the CDR3 gives the full variable domain: DTAVSQTPKYLVTQMGNDKSIKCEQNLGHDTMYWYKQDSKKFLKIMFSYNNKELIINETVPNRFSPKSPDKAHLNLHINSLELGDSAVYFCASSPRQNQPQHFGDGTRLSIL.

The chain recombines TRBV6-5 with TRBJ2-3; maybe TRBD2 (5 bases). The germline V and J ends were trimmed by 2 bases and 1 base, with 13 bases remaining between them. Looked up from germline, CDR1 is MNHEY and CDR2 is SVGAGI. The CDR3 is 16 residues long. Here the CDR3 reads CASSYPLGGRTDTQYF. DNA of the CDR3: TGTGCCAGCAGTTACCCATTAGGAGGACGCACAGATACGCAGTATTTT.

The rearrangement joins TRBV30 to TRBJ2-5; D perhaps matches TRBD2 (6 bases). The CDR3 consists of 17 residues. Per the germline V gene, CDR1 is GTSNPN and CDR2 is SVGIG (reference sequence). V lost 0 bases to trimming and J lost 5 bases, with 22 bases between them. The CDR3 DNA is TGTGCCTGGAGTGTACGGACCCTGACTAGTTTCGCGGAGACCCAGTACTTC. It translates to CAWSVRTLTSFAETQYF.

Note on this clonotype: This may arise from a read error, as a much more abundant clone is one base away. This rearrangement joins TRBV20-1 to TRBJ2-7; D may be TRBD2 (5 bases). The germline V gene encodes CDR1 DFQATT and CDR2 SNEGSKA (reference sequence). The length of the CDR3 is 13 residues. In DNA, the CDR3 is TGCAGTGCAGCCTCGGACTCCCCAGTAGAGCGGTACTTC. Its translation: CSAASDSPVERYF.

J is TRBJ2-1 and V is TRBV5-5, with 7 nucleotides matching TRBD1. Germline-derived CDR1 and CDR2 are SGHKS and YYEKEE (reference sequence). V trimming: 3 bases; J trimming: 9 bases; junction bases outside the gene matches: 24. This CDR3 has 19 amino acids. This chain's CDR3 is CASSSITATGKIALVEQFF. CDR3 in DNA: TGTGCCAGCAGCTCTATCACCGCGACAGGGAAAATAGCTCTCGTTGAGCAGTTCTTC. Complete variable domain (other parts from reference TRBV5-5 and TRBJ2-1): DAGVTQSPTHLIKTRGQQVTLRCSPISGHKSVSWYQQVLGQGPQFIFQYYEKEERGRGNFPDRFSARQFPNYSSELNVNALLLGDSALYLCASSSITATGKIALVEQFFGPGTRLTVL.

CDR3 sequence: CASGLVGNQYSEQYF. In DNA form, the CDR3 reads TGTGCTAGTGGTTTGGTGGGAAACCAATACTCCGAGCAGTACTTC. The chain recombines TRBV12-5 with TRBJ2-7, with D unresolved. V was clipped by 0 bases and J by 6 bases, with 15 bases between them. From germline, CDR1 is LGHNT and CDR2 FRNRAP. The CDR3 sequence is 15 residues long.

This clonotype was seen more than once but under ten times. The rearrangement uses TRBV4-1 and TRBJ2-7; no firm D call. The ends were cut back, 1 base at V and 0 bases at J, with 13 bases in the middle. The CDR3 spans 16 residues. Germline CDR1 MGHRA, CDR2 YSYEKL. This chain's CDR3 is CASSQVGISLSYEQYF. DNA for the CDR3: TGCGCCAGCAGCCAAGTGGGGATCTCCCTCTCCTACGAGCAGTACTTC.

The V gene is TRBV20-1, the J gene TRBJ2-7, with unresolved D. Looked up from germline, CDR1 is DFQATT and CDR2 is SNEGSKA (reference sequence). The CDR3 runs to 14 residues. V lost 1 base and J lost 5, with 15 bases in between. The CDR3 spells CSARGPFVSDEQYF. The CDR3 region has the DNA TGCAGTGCTAGAGGTCCTTTCGTCTCGGACGAGCAGTACTTC.

The chain has TRBV12-3 or TRBV12-4 and TRBJ1-1, with 7 nucleotides matching TRBD1. The V and J ends lost 3 bases and 1 base, in that order; junction bases with no gene match: 11. The CDR3 has 17 amino acids. The CDR3 DNA follows: TGTGCCAGCAGTTTTTCCAGAGGGGGCTCTGGGAACACTGAAGCTTTCTTT. Amino acids: CASSFSRGGSGNTEAFF.

The genes are TRBV29-1 and TRBJ2-5; TRBD1 is a possible D gene (6 bases). Germline CDR1 and CDR2: SQVTM and ANQGSEA. The CDR3 extends over 11 amino acids. CDR3 protein: CGSGDVETQYF. The CDR3 region has the DNA TGCGGGTCAGGGGACGTGGAGACCCAGTACTTC.

This clonotype showed up just a few times. The chain combines TRBV7-9 with TRBJ2-5; 10 nucleotides agree with TRBD1. The CDR3 has 16 amino acids. CDR1 and CDR2 (germline): SEHNR, FQNEAQ (reference sequence). Trimming took 7 bases from V and 5 from J; bases not matched to a gene: 13. The CDR3 protein is CASTPTGGPNRETQYF. The CDR3 DNA sequence: TGTGCCAGCACCCCGACAGGGGGCCCTAACCGGGAGACCCAGTACTTC.

This sequence joins TRBV4-1 and TRBJ2-7, with no clear D. Germline CDR1 and CDR2: MGHRA and YSYEKL. There are 14 residues in the CDR3. Trimming stripped 1 base from V and 0 bases from J, with 7 bases between. CDR3 sequence: CASSQVGFSYEQYF. CDR3 nucleotide sequence: TGCGCCAGCAGCCAAGTCGGGTTCTCCTACGAGCAGTACTTC.

The chain joins TRBV10-2 to TRBJ2-7; TRBD2 matches at 14 bases. V lost 2 bases and J lost 6; bases outside the gene matches: 6. The CDR3 sequence is 16 residues long. CDR1 and CDR2 from the germline V gene are WSHSY and SAAADI. The CDR3 coding sequence is TGCGCCAGCAGTGAGGGGACTAGCGGGAGTGGGCTCGAGCAGTACTTC. This codes for CASSEGTSGSGLEQYF.

This clonotype occurred a few times. The rearrangement uses TRBV20-1 and TRBJ2-7, with D possibly being TRBD2 (6 bases). Trimming shortened V by 6 bases and J by 3 bases, and 18 bases separated the two germline ends. Germline CDR1 is DFQATT and CDR2 is SNEGSKA (reference sequence). The CDR3 has 14 amino acids. CDR3 coding DNA: TGCAGTGCCAGGGACGGGAGCAGGGACTACGAGCAGTACTTC. Translation: CSARDGSRDYEQYF.